The rows below give T cell receptor beta chains drawn from one sample of a study of blood T cell repertoires in COVID-19. Data came from immunoSEQ multiplex PCR; TCRdb stores just in-frame clones and leaves some out. The sample shows approximately 74,000 clones, around 80% of them seen only once. The sample taken for sequencing was peripheral blood. Receptors were obtained from a man older than 75 with active or convalescent COVID-19. CDR3s include the opening cysteine and the closing phenylalanine or tryptophan. Fields, in order: CDR3 protein, J gene, D gene, V gene. The D gene is left open where the match is weak.

CASSSTGTGSYEQYF	TRBJ2-7	TRBD1	TRBV6-5
CASTSGQYTGELFF	TRBJ2-2	TRBD2	TRBV5-1
CASSYMTGVAEAFF	TRBJ1-1	TRBD1	TRBV5-1
CSASSGQGLREQYF	TRBJ2-7	TRBD1	TRBV20-1
CASSFGQGARQPQHF	TRBJ1-5	TRBD1	TRBV5-6
CASSPSWSRYGYTF	TRBJ1-2	.	TRBV5-1
CASSLYRGRSPLHF	TRBJ1-6	.	TRBV27
CASLLAGDYEQYF	TRBJ2-7	TRBD2	TRBV6-5
CASSSRPGTNTGELFF	TRBJ2-2	.	TRBV6-5
CASREEHRGGHETQYF	TRBJ2-5	.	TRBV5-1
CASSVDGDEQFF	TRBJ2-1	.	TRBV9
CASSPGQGGNQPQHF	TRBJ1-5	TRBD1	TRBV6-5
CASSLGQAVYGYTF	TRBJ1-2	.	TRBV5-1
CASSKGTAATNEKLFF	TRBJ1-4	TRBD1	TRBV14
CASSTSGAAAGETQYF	TRBJ2-5	.	TRBV19
CASSRPGQGSNTGELFF	TRBJ2-2	TRBD1	TRBV5-4
CASSVGGTGVSYEQYF	TRBJ2-7	TRBD1	TRBV5-1
CATRQGALGYTF	TRBJ1-2	TRBD1	TRBV10-3
CASSKGTGNYGYTF	TRBJ1-2	TRBD1	TRBV6-2/TRBV6-3
CAISESGTSGGQETQYF	TRBJ2-5	TRBD2	TRBV10-3
CASSQDLSGGDEKLFF	TRBJ1-4	.	TRBV4-3
CSVVFGRTGRATEAFF	TRBJ1-1	.	TRBV29-1
CASSPSGGVGQPQHF	TRBJ1-5	.	TRBV18
CASSTSGVGTISPLHF	TRBJ1-6	.	TRBV19
CASSYSRGSGANVLTF	TRBJ2-6	.	TRBV6-5
CASSRDPGSTGGYTF	TRBJ1-2	.	TRBV4-1
CASSESAGGGFETQYF	TRBJ2-5	TRBD1	TRBV6-1
CASSSSIDGGYGYTF	TRBJ1-2	.	TRBV6-2/TRBV6-3
CASSQVGPWLNEKLFF	TRBJ1-4	.	TRBV4-1
CASSFGPSGSSDTQYF	TRBJ2-3	TRBD2	TRBV5-1
CASSYSQDYTDTQYF	TRBJ2-3	.	TRBV6-6
CASSLALGSTDTQYF	TRBJ2-3	.	TRBV5-1
CASKRESTDTQYF	TRBJ2-3	.	TRBV2
CASSRGGVGRETQYF	TRBJ2-5	TRBD2	TRBV27
CASRRQGSTDTQYF	TRBJ2-3	TRBD1	TRBV19
CASSHLGVRRGNEQFF	TRBJ2-1	TRBD2	TRBV28
CASSQPSPGQGFNEQFF	TRBJ2-1	TRBD1	TRBV4-1
CASREDRGKSSPLHF	TRBJ1-6	TRBD1	TRBV6-5
CASSIGGANTGELFF	TRBJ2-2	.	TRBV11-3
CASSHWTASTDTQYF	TRBJ2-3	.	TRBV7-6
CASSQLRGQSSYGYTF	TRBJ1-2	TRBD1	TRBV3-1/TRBV3-2
CASSIRQLVDQPQHF	TRBJ1-5	.	TRBV19
CASSSGLAGSYEQYF	TRBJ2-7	TRBD2	TRBV11-2
CASPTRAGVRNQPQHF	TRBJ1-5	.	TRBV19
CASSFGGLGANVLTF	TRBJ2-6	.	TRBV5-1